A selection of T cell receptor beta chains follows, all from one sample in a study of cytomegalovirus exposure and HLA in healthy donors. Assay: immunoSEQ multiplex PCR; the TCRdb copy retains only in-frame clones and omits some. The sample records under 130,000 clones, 70% to 80% being singletons. The sample consisted of PBMCs. These receptors all stem from a man aged 50-60 years in good health and CMV-seropositive. Both conserved end residues are part of each CDR3. The order of the fields is D gene, V gene, J gene, clone size, CDR3 protein, CDR3 DNA. The D gene is left open where the match is weak. Not every row has a clone size; where given, it reads once, few, many or a size class.

>TRBD1|TRBV11-2|TRBJ2-3|-
CASSLPQIPGQVTDTQYF
TGTGCCAGCAGCTTACCTCAAATACCTGGACAGGTCACAGATACGCAGTATTTT
>-|TRBV7-6|TRBJ2-3|once
CAIEEGTPGVAQYF
TGTGCCATCGAGGAGGGGACCCCCGGTGTTGCGCAGTATTTT
>-|TRBV7-9|TRBJ2-2|-
CASSIRGQANTGELFF
TGTGCCAGCAGCATTAGGGGACAAGCGAACACCGGGGAGCTGTTTTTT
>-|TRBV5-6|TRBJ1-4|-
CASSFKITNEKLFF
TGTGCCAGCAGCTTTAAAATAACTAATGAAAAACTGTTTTTT
>-|TRBV5-1|TRBJ2-7|-
CASSLGTYYEQYF
TGCGCCAGCAGCTTGGGCACTTACTACGAGCAGTACTTC
>-|TRBV27|TRBJ1-5|-
CASSLGGAGNQPQHF
TGTGCCAGCAGTTTAGGGGGGGCAGGAAATCAGCCCCAGCATTTT
>TRBD2|TRBV7-2|TRBJ2-5|-
CASSLMGLVQETQYF
TGTGCCAGCAGCTTAATGGGACTAGTTCAAGAGACCCAGTACTTC
>-|TRBV30|TRBJ1-1|-
CAWSPGGSNTEAFF
TGTGCCTGGAGTCCGGGGGGGAGCAACACTGAAGCTTTCTTT
>TRBD1|TRBV14|TRBJ1-3|-
CASSQGYRGSGNTIYF
TGTGCCAGCAGCCAAGGTTACAGGGGTTCTGGAAACACCATATATTTT
>TRBD1|TRBV7-9|TRBJ2-7|-
CASSLGQGVSDF
TGTGCCAGCAGCTTAGGACAGGGGGTGTCGGACTTC
>-|TRBV21-1|TRBJ2-7|-
CASSHYEQYF
TGTGCCAGCAGCCATTACGAGCAGTACTTC
>-|TRBV4-2|TRBJ2-2|-
CASSPDRLVRTGGELFF
TGTGCCAGCAGCCCTGATCGACTAGTAAGGACGGGCGGGGAGCTGTTTTTT
>TRBD1|TRBV7-9|TRBJ2-5|few
CASSLIGTAETQYF
TGTGCCAGCAGCTTAATAGGGACAGCGGAAACCCAGTACTTC
>-|TRBV7-2|TRBJ2-5|-
CASSFKTYQETQYF
TGTGCCAGCAGCTTCAAGACTTATCAAGAGACCCAGTACTTC
>TRBD1|TRBV2|TRBJ1-5|-
CASSGQGAPGQPQHF
TGTGCCAGCAGTGGACAGGGGGCACCGGGTCAGCCCCAGCATTTT
>TRBD1|TRBV5-6|TRBJ1-3|-
CASSLPVFDRDSGNTIYF
TGTGCCAGCAGCTTACCAGTATTCGACAGGGACTCTGGAAACACCATATATTTT
>-|TRBV6-1|TRBJ1-1|-
CASSEDSRGGTEAFF
TGTGCCAGCAGTGAAGATAGTCGGGGTGGCACTGAAGCTTTCTTT
>TRBD1|TRBV5-1|TRBJ1-2|once
CASSPGGTGGKGYTF
TGCGCCAGCAGCCCCGGGGGGACAGGGGGCAAAGGCTACACCTTC
>TRBD1|TRBV29-1|TRBJ2-5|-
CSVRQGSETQYF
TGCAGCGTCCGACAGGGGAGCGAGACCCAGTACTTC
>TRBD1|TRBV23-1|TRBJ2-3|-
CASSLYRTGGIFTDTQYF
TGCGCCAGCAGTCTTTACCGGACAGGGGGGATTTTCACAGATACGCAGTATTTT
>-|TRBV7-2|TRBJ1-5|-
CASSYSAGDQPQHF
TGTGCCAGCAGCTACAGTGCGGGGGATCAGCCCCAGCATTTT
>-|TRBV29-1|TRBJ2-3|-
CSVTTHLRRTDTQYF
TGCAGCGTTACGACACATCTTAGGAGGACAGATACGCAGTATTTT
>TRBD1|TRBV11-3|TRBJ1-1|few
CASSFQGDTEAFF
TGTGCCAGCAGCTTCCAGGGGGACACTGAAGCTTTCTTT
>TRBD1|TRBV7-8|TRBJ1-2|-
CASSPDRGRLAGNYGYTF
TGTGCCAGCAGCCCCGACAGGGGGCGGTTGGCGGGTAACTATGGCTACACCTTC
>-|TRBV19|TRBJ2-3|-
CASSIQRDNLMRTQYF
TGTGCCAGTAGTATCCAACGGGACAACCTAATGCGAACGCAGTATTTT
>-|TRBV11-2|TRBJ2-2|-
CASSRTSQVGELFF
TGTGCCAGCAGCCGAACCTCCCAGGTCGGGGAGCTGTTTTTT
>-|TRBV9|TRBJ1-1|-
CASSVEQNTEAFF
TGTGCCAGCAGCGTAGAACAGAACACTGAAGCTTTCTTT
>TRBD2|TRBV11-2|TRBJ2-3|-
CASSNGLAWDTQYF
TGTGCCAGCAGCAACGGACTAGCTTGGGATACGCAGTATTTT
>-|TRBV10-3|TRBJ2-7|-
CAISERSSYEQYF
TGTGCCATCAGTGAAAGATCCTCCTACGAGCAGTACTTC
>-|TRBV30|TRBJ1-2|once
CAWSRGHRSYGYTF
TGTGCCTGGAGTCGGGGACACCGATCGTATGGCTACACCTTC
>-|TRBV6-1|TRBJ1-2|-
CASSDGRPADYGYTF
TGTGCCAGCAGTGACGGGAGGCCCGCCGATTATGGCTACACCTTC
>-|TRBV19|TRBJ1-5|once
CASSSLGRSNQPQHF
TGTGCCAGTAGTTCCCTAGGAAGGAGCAATCAGCCCCAGCATTTT
>-|TRBV29-1|TRBJ2-1|-
CSFQGTYNEQFF
TGCAGCTTCCAGGGGACGTACAATGAGCAGTTCTTC
>TRBD1|TRBV4-1|TRBJ2-7|-
CASSQGGTGASYEQYF
TGCGCCAGCAGCCAAGGGGGGACAGGCGCTTCCTACGAGCAGTACTTC
>-|TRBV6-1|TRBJ2-6|-
CASSARTAVSGANVLTF
TGTGCCAGCAGTGCCCGGACAGCCGTCTCTGGGGCCAACGTCCTGACTTTC
>TRBD1|TRBV2|TRBJ1-6|-
CASSLATGGTMASPLHF
TGTGCCAGCAGCCTAGCCACAGGGGGCACGATGGCTTCACCCCTCCACTTT
>-|TRBV5-6|TRBJ2-1|-
CASSLVGLHNEQFF
TGTGCCAGCAGCTTGGTAGGACTGCACAATGAGCAGTTCTTC
>TRBD1|TRBV5-1|TRBJ1-5|-
CASSPGTGAPYQPQHF
TGCGCCAGCAGCCCCGGGACAGGGGCTCCTTATCAGCCCCAGCATTTT
>-|TRBV19|TRBJ1-2|few
CASSITGSNYGYTF
TGTGCCAGTAGTATAACAGGCAGTAACTATGGCTACACCTTC
>TRBD1|TRBV25-1|TRBJ2-7|-
CASSDEWRTGSYEQYF
TGTGCCAGCAGTGATGAGTGGCGGACAGGCTCCTACGAGCAGTACTTC
>TRBD2|TRBV11-3|TRBJ2-7|-
CASSLGGGRNEQYF
TGTGCCAGCAGCTTAGGAGGCGGGAGGAACGAGCAGTACTTC
>-|TRBV6-1|TRBJ1-1|-
CASGLILTPNTEAFF
TGTGCCAGCGGACTGATTCTGACACCGAACACTGAAGCTTTCTTT
>TRBD2|TRBV7-9|TRBJ2-1|-
CASAPAREGPQNEQFF
TGTGCCAGCGCCCCAGCTCGGGAGGGCCCTCAAAATGAGCAGTTCTTC
>TRBD2|TRBV18|TRBJ2-7|-
CASSPELAGTYEQYF
TGTGCCAGCTCACCAGAACTAGCGGGGACCTACGAGCAGTACTTC
>TRBD2|TRBV9|TRBJ2-1|-
CASSPGGGYNEQFF
TGTGCCAGCAGCCCGGGAGGGGGGTACAATGAGCAGTTCTTC
>TRBD1|TRBV15|TRBJ2-7|-
CATSSDRGPFEQYF
TGTGCCACCAGCAGCGACAGGGGCCCGTTCGAGCAGTACTTC
>TRBD1|TRBV5-1|TRBJ1-1|-
CASSPQGRSTEAFF
TGCGCCAGCAGCCCACAGGGGAGAAGCACTGAAGCTTTCTTT
>TRBD1|TRBV7-6|TRBJ2-2|-
CASSLRTGSSPGELFF
TGTGCCAGCAGCTTGAGGACAGGGTCCTCCCCCGGGGAGCTGTTTTTT
>-|TRBV27|TRBJ2-1|-
CASSLFPQGLDEQFF
TGTGCCAGCAGTTTATTTCCTCAGGGCCTAGATGAGCAGTTCTTC
>TRBD2|TRBV27|TRBJ2-7|-
CASREGLAGLTEYF
TGTGCCAGCAGGGAGGGATTAGCGGGGCTCACTGAGTACTTC
>-|TRBV28|TRBJ1-2|-
CASKKTENTFGVYTF
TGTGCCAGCAAAAAGACAGAAAACACCTTTGGTGTCTACACCTTC
>-|TRBV6-5|TRBJ2-1|once
CASSRGGYGNEQFF
TGTGCCAGCAGCCGAGGAGGATACGGCAATGAGCAGTTCTTC
>-|TRBV10-3|TRBJ2-3|-
CAISAKTKAYTDTQYF
TGTGCCATCAGTGCCAAGACAAAAGCCTACACAGATACGCAGTATTTT
>-|TRBV7-9|TRBJ1-3|-
CASRGGLPSGNTIYF
TGTGCCAGCCGGGGGGGATTACCCTCTGGAAACACCATATATTTT
>TRBD1|TRBV5-1|TRBJ2-3|few
CASSSGQGTDTQYF
TGCGCCAGCAGCTCGGGACAGGGCACAGATACGCAGTATTTT
>-|TRBV5-1|TRBJ1-4|-
CASSLTSGWGEKLFF
TGCGCCAGCAGCTTGACATCAGGGTGGGGTGAAAAACTGTTTTTT
>TRBD1|TRBV19|TRBJ1-1|-
CASSKNRGMGDTEAFF
TGTGCCAGTAGTAAAAACAGGGGTATGGGGGACACTGAAGCTTTCTTT
>-|TRBV5-1|TRBJ2-3|once
CASSFGDTQYF
TGCGCCAGCAGCTTCGGGGATACGCAGTATTTT
>-|TRBV29-1|TRBJ2-4|-
CSVEALTKNIQYF
TGCAGCGTTGAAGCCCTAACCAAAAACATTCAGTACTTC